This is a list of T cell receptor beta chains from one sample in a study of blood T cell repertoires in COVID-19. The table came from immunoSEQ multiplex PCR; TCRdb's copy has only in-frame clones and leaves some out. The repertoire holds under 140,000 clones, around 76% seen once, with over 3.5% in the top ten. Specimen: peripheral blood. These receptors were obtained from a woman at least 80 years old with acute or convalescent COVID-19. Each CDR3 is given without its conserved first and last residue. Not all rows give a size; the values are once, few, many and, for expanded clones, a class.

TRBJ2-1 TRBV27 - ASILRQGGYNEQF
TRBJ2-2 TRBV2 - ASSERGPGLAANTGELF
TRBJ2-7 TRBV5-1 - ASSVTSGVYEQY
TRBJ2-7 TRBV18 few ASSVTGVENEQY
TRBJ2-3 TRBV5-8 - ASRNRGGLGTDTQY
TRBJ2-7 TRBV15 - ATSRDRVYEQY
TRBJ2-5 TRBV19 - ASSTSGLAGIETQY
TRBJ2-1 TRBV4-2 - ASSHRLAGASSYNEQF
TRBJ2-1 TRBV7-9 - ASSAAGGSNHNEQF
TRBJ2-1 TRBV7-9 once ASIPGTVYNEQF
TRBJ1-2 TRBV23-1 - ASSQSVPDGYT
TRBJ1-5 TRBV24-1 - ATSDLQVGSNQPQH
TRBJ1-4 TRBV6-5 - ASMGPTLIGEKLF
TRBJ2-5 TRBV10-3 - AISGGLGKLAGVQETQY
TRBJ1-1 TRBV6-2/TRBV6-3 - ASSYYPVGRTEAF
TRBJ2-3 TRBV6-5 - ASRQGSTDTQY
TRBJ2-2 TRBV2 - ASSEGVAGPNTGELF
TRBJ2-7 TRBV6-6 once ASRPLGVHEQY
TRBJ2-3 TRBV14 once ASSGLGGLWDTQY
TRBJ2-1 TRBV3-1/TRBV3-2 - ASSQDLGAPYNEQF
TRBJ2-5 TRBV7-2 - ASSFVAGGQETQY
TRBJ2-7 TRBV9 - ASSVGDSGSGYEQY
TRBJ1-5 TRBV18 - ASSLYRDNYQPQH
TRBJ1-5 TRBV6-5 - ASSVTQGSNQPQH
TRBJ2-7 TRBV18 - ASSPSGRASEQY
TRBJ1-4 TRBV25-1 - ASRGVRGEKLF
TRBJ1-2 TRBV28 - ASTYNYGYT
TRBJ1-5 TRBV18 - ASSPSGSSNQPQH
TRBJ2-2 TRBV27 - ASSLRPSGRLSGELF
TRBJ1-5 TRBV19 few ASSKGQPQH
TRBJ1-3 TRBV7-9 - ASSVDRAPFSGNTIY
TRBJ2-2 TRBV10-3 - ATGRGGTNTGELF
TRBJ2-1 TRBV30 - AEKVMAGTSGFWPYNEQF
TRBJ1-1 TRBV28 - ASRPLGGGQGTEAF
TRBJ2-5 TRBV6-2/TRBV6-3 few ASSYSRRFKETQY
TRBJ2-5 TRBV30 - AWMAGGRETQY
TRBJ2-1 TRBV7-2 - ASGTGANEQF
TRBJ1-2 TRBV2 once ASSEMVGTGEGYT
TRBJ2-1 TRBV4-2 - ASSQEGGRRLTYNEQF
TRBJ2-2 TRBV13 - ASSLAPGQGLGELF
TRBJ2-7 TRBV19 few ASSIGQIPYEQY
TRBJ1-3 TRBV7-2 - ASSFAPHPGFGNTIY